This T cell receptor (beta chain) was identified during a study of CD8+CD57+ T cells in acquired aplastic anemia (dated by TCRdb to between 2018 and 2020). Study-level background: A mean of approximately 2.9 ug of DNA, ranging from roughly 0.18 to 30 ug, was extracted from sorted CD4+ and CD8+ cells. Healthy donor samples averaged roughly 10 million reads for CD4+ and around 12 million for CD8+ cells. Study-level results and caveats: Some 27 CD8+ CDR3 sequences were found in both patients and controls but appeared to be highly expressed in patients and within the immunodominant clones of the patients. No significant difference in CD8+ Simpson's diversity was found between patients and healthy controls (P=0.060).

TCR repertoires of sorted CD4+ and CD8+ blood T cells from severe aplastic anemia patients and healthy subjects were deep-sequenced in the study. Ficoll-Paque density gradient centrifugation was used to isolate peripheral blood mononuclear cells. CD4+ and CD8+ T cells were sorted by FACS or magnetic beads before DNA extraction. Trimming costs V 5 bases and J 3 bases, and their ends lie 7 bases apart. CDR1 SEHNR and CDR2 FQNEAQ were looked up in the germline V gene (reference sequence). The CDR3 goes from the cysteine to the phenylalanine over 12 residues. The CDR3 DNA has 36 bases and is translated from base 1. Note on this clonotype: No cognate antigen has been identified for it. No much larger clone is present one base from it, and per-base qualities are unavailable.

Profiling of TCR beta VDJ combinations and CDR3 sequences used genomic DNA as the template. TCR repertoire sequencing was run on an Illumina HiSeq 2000. In the authors' own workflow: Repertoires were assessed using TRBV/TRBJ rearrangement plots, CDR3 size and DJ length profiles, and Simpson's diversity index. The immunodominant clone was defined as the most abundant DNA sequence in deep sequencing data. CDR3 amino acid sequences were screened for sharing across subjects and compared with published repertoires and the VDJdb database. TCRdb trimmed public reads at Q25 via fastp, called clones via MiXCR and kept in-frame beta chains. A single entry per CDR3 protein holds the most common genes and DNA from its merged rows. In this record, the V and J calls reflect TCRdb's handling and not the investigators' own analysis. Counted in this sample were about 220,000 distinct CDR3 sequences; 30% to 40% of them appeared once. The top ten constitute 1.1% of the sample.

The chain is assembled from TRBV7-9 and TRBJ1-1, with no D gene named confidently. This receptor was identified in a human donor in good health, serving as a control. The material sequenced was sorted CD4+, CD8+, or CD8+CD57+ T cells (not recorded which) from PBMCs. The nucleotides are TGTGCCAGCAGCCTACAACACACTGAAGCTTTCTTT. Translated, it reads CASSLQHTEAFF.